One sample yielded the 10 T cell receptor beta chains listed below, sequenced in a study of human T cells and chemical hapten exposure. TCRdb re-derived calls from the 5' RACE reads in MiXCR, one entry per CDR3 protein. Among about 140,000 distinct CDR3 sequences listed, roughly 4.1% were seen once. Someone pulled total RNA out of unfractionated whole blood. All receptors come from a female donor in good health.

This clonotype was seen at least ten times. The chain carries TRBV9 and TRBJ1-6; D is perhaps TRBD1 (5 bases). Trimming pared 3 bases from V and 0 bases from J, leaving 13 bases between. CDR1 and CDR2 from the germline V gene are SGDLS and YYNGEE. This CDR3 comprises 17 residues. In nucleotides, the CDR3 is TGTGCCAGCAGCGCGGGACTTTCGAGCTCCTATAATTCACCCCTCCACTTT. It yields the protein CASSAGLSSSYNSPLHF.

This clonotype was counted at least ten times. CDR3 sequence (DNA): TGTGCCAGCAGCCAAACCCCGGGTGGGCGGCCTAGCACAGATACGCAGTATTTT. This codes for CASSQTPGGRPSTDTQYF. The genes are TRBV4-2 and TRBJ2-3; D is undetermined. Germline CDR1 LGHNA, CDR2 YNFKEQ. Trimming pared 2 bases from V and 0 bases from J, leaving 18 bases between. The length of the CDR3 is 18 residues.

This clonotype was found many times. V is TRBV6-5 and J is TRBJ2-7, with TRBD2 matching 7 bases. Germline loops: CDR1 MNHEY, CDR2 SVGAGI. CDR3 size: 12 residues. Trimming cost V 6 bases and J 6 bases; bases outside gene matches: 5. CDR3 in DNA: TGTGCCAGCAGGGGGTCGGGGGGCGAGCAGTACTTC. It is translated as CASRGSGGEQYF.

This clonotype was recorded at least ten times. This clone may be a read error of a much larger clone one base away. DNA of the CDR3: TGTGCCAGCAGTTCGAGACAGGGAATACCCCGTGCAACTAATGAAAAACTGTTTTTT. It yields the protein CASSSRQGIPRATNEKLFF. J is TRBJ1-4 and V is TRBV27, with 7 bases identical to TRBD1. This CDR3 region has 19 residues. Germline assignment: CDR1 MNHEY and CDR2 SMNVEV (reference sequence). The V segment lost 4 bases and the J segment 0 bases; nucleotides outside the gene matches: 14.

Many counts were recorded for this clonotype. The rearrangement uses TRBV11-2 and TRBJ1-2; D unresolved. This CDR3 has 15 residues. Germline V CDR1 and CDR2: SGHAT, FQNNGV. Deletions cut 5 bases from V and 5 bases from J, with 18 bases between. In DNA form, the CDR3 reads TGTGCCAGCAGCCAATACATAAACCCTCTTTATGGCTACACCTTC. Its translation is CASSQYINPLYGYTF.

At least ten counts were recorded for this clonotype. V and J are TRBV5-1 and TRBJ1-6, with a weak D call TRBD1 (5 bases). V lost 5 bases and J lost 4, with 10 bases in between. Germline V lookup: CDR1 SGHRS, CDR2 YFSETQ. CDR3 size: 14 residues. In nucleotides, the CDR3 is TGCGCCAGCAGGGAGACAGAGTATAATTCACCCCTCCACTTT. This sequence encodes CASRETEYNSPLHF.

This clonotype appeared many times. The rearrangement uses TRBV20-1 and TRBJ1-2; D might be TRBD1 (6 bases). Germline V gene sequence: CDR1 DFQATT, CDR2 SNEGSKA (reference sequence). The CDR3 length is 13 residues. The CDR3 is CSEQGYLGRSYTF. The CDR3 nucleotides read TGCAGCGAACAGGGTTATCTTGGGAGGAGCTACACCTTC.

This clonotype has at least ten counts. This chain uses TRBV5-1 with TRBJ2-3, with 7 bases matching TRBD2. Trimming cost V 4 bases and J 1 base; bases outside gene matches: 12. Per germline, CDR1 SGHRS and CDR2 YFSETQ. The CDR3 loop spans 17 amino acids. The chain's CDR3 is CASSRIPSSGRTDTQYF. DNA for the CDR3: TGCGCCAGCAGCCGTATCCCTTCTAGCGGCCGCACAGATACGCAGTATTTT.

This clonotype turned up a few times. This chain connects TRBV12-3 or TRBV12-4 to TRBJ2-3; 9 nucleotides match TRBD2. With 3 bases clipped from V and 2 bases from J, the junction kept 6 bases outside the gene matches. The CDR3 is made up of 16 amino acids. The CDR3 region is CASSFSSGGTTDTQYF. CDR3 in DNA: TGTGCCAGCAGTTTTAGTAGCGGGGGAACCACAGATACGCAGTATTTT.

This chain connects TRBV7-2 to TRBJ2-1; 10 bases fit TRBD2. V dropped 1 base and J dropped 10; count of bases not matched to a gene: 13. Looked up from germline, CDR1 is SGHTA and CDR2 is FQGNSA. This CDR3 is 17 amino acids long. CDR3 amino acids: CASSLVGLAGGFEEQFF. The CDR3 DNA follows: TGTGCCAGCAGCTTAGTGGGGTTAGCGGGGGGATTTGAGGAGCAGTTCTTC. The whole variable domain, filled in from reference TRBV7-2 and TRBJ2-1, reads GAGVSQSPSNKVTEKGKDVELRCDPISGHTALYWYRQSLGQGLEFLIYFQGNSAPDKSGLPSDRFSAERTGGSVSTLTIQRTQQEDSAVYLCASSLVGLAGGFEEQFFGPGTRLTVL.